This T cell receptor (beta chain) was retrieved from a study of cytomegalovirus exposure and HLA in healthy donors. Whole-study results and caveats: The study put some 150 TCR beta chains on its list as cytomegalovirus-associated.

This CDR3 comprises 14 residues. CDR1 and CDR2 (germline): SGHVS, FQNEAQ. J was trimmed by 10 bases and V by 5 bases; bases with no gene match: 6. With regard to this clone: The antigen remains unidentified.

It was with 60 Vbeta and 13 Jbeta primers that the PCR ran. The table came from immunoSEQ multiplex PCR; TCRdb's copy has only in-frame clones and leaves some out. Of over 200,000 clones listed, more than 70% are singletons. Sequencing was done on a sample of PBMCs. The J gene is TRBJ1-4, the V gene TRBV7-8; 11 positions match TRBD1. The clonotype comes from a human donor in good health. The CDR3 DNA sequence: TGTGCCAGCAGCCTTGGACAGGGGGCCGTAAAACTGTTTTTT. This encodes CASSLGQGAVKLFF.